These 8 T cell receptor beta chains came from one sample sequenced in a study of control samples from healthy donors and cancer patients. This table comes from immunoSEQ multiplex PCR, and its TCRdb copy is limited to in-frame clones, with some not included. The sample lists about 94,000 clones, less than 95% occurring once. The sequenced sample was blood. The receptor source for this set is a woman aged 18-29 years in good health.

The chain uses TRBV14 and TRBJ1-3; 9 bases are a match to TRBD1. The V segment lost 3 bases and the J segment 4 bases; nucleotides outside the gene matches: 4. Germline V CDR1 and CDR2: SGHDN, FVKESK. This CDR3 contains 15 residues. In DNA form, the CDR3 reads TGTGCCAGCAGCCATGCCGGGACAGGGGGAAACACCATATATTTT. Amino acid sequence: CASSHAGTGGNTIYF.

The chain joins TRBV9 to TRBJ2-1; 8 bases match TRBD2. Losses at the gene ends were 3 bases for V and 1 base for J; bases not matched to a gene: 15. Germline loops: CDR1 SGDLS, CDR2 YYNGEE. The CDR3 sequence is 19 residues long. The CDR3 DNA is TGTGCCAGCAGCGCGGCAAGCGGGAGCTCTTCGGGGTCCTACAATGAGCAGTTCTTC. It yields the protein CASSAASGSSSGSYNEQFF.

The rearrangement links TRBV2 to TRBJ2-7; TRBD2 might be the D (5 bases). The CDR3 totals 12 residues. Germline V lookup: CDR1 SNHLY, CDR2 FYNNEI. V lost 9 bases and J 3 bases, leaving 12 bases between the germline ends. CDR3 residues: CASAGVVYEQYF. As DNA, the CDR3 is TGTGCCAGTGCCGGGGTCGTCTACGAGCAGTACTTC.

The V and J genes are TRBV6-1 and TRBJ2-7; the match to TRBD1 covers 11 bases. The junction had 3 bases not matched to a gene; V was cut back by 3 bases and J by 2 bases. CDR1 is MNHNS and CDR2 is SASEGT in the germline V gene. This CDR3 contains 15 residues. CDR3 amino acids: CASSEGTGGAYEQYF. In DNA, the CDR3 is TGTGCCAGCAGTGAGGGGACAGGGGGAGCCTACGAGCAGTACTTC.

Turning to this clone: This CDR3 is also generated by other DNA sequences in the sample. The rearrangement joins TRBV6-5 to TRBJ1-1; D not resolved. The CDR3 consists of 15 residues. CDR1 is MNHEY, CDR2 SVGAGI, per germline. V lost 0 bases and J lost 0, with 8 bases in between. As DNA, the CDR3 is TGTGCCAGCAGTTACTCAGGTGGCTTGAACACTGAAGCTTTCTTT. Translating it yields CASSYSGGLNTEAFF.

The rearrangement uses TRBV4-1 and TRBJ1-1, with D maybe TRBD1 (5 bases). Deletions cut 4 bases from V and 1 base from J, with 16 bases between. This CDR3 has 16 residues. Germline V gene data show CDR1 as MGHRA and CDR2 as YSYEKL. The CDR3 spells CASSPRSGWGNTEAFF. The CDR3, as DNA: TGCGCCAGCAGCCCCCGGTCAGGGTGGGGGAACACTGAAGCTTTCTTT.

This chain uses TRBV3-1 (or the pseudogene TRBV3-2) with TRBJ1-1, with 8 bases that match TRBD1. The trim removed 0 bases at V and 4 bases at J, leaving 13 bases unmatched. Germline-derived CDR1 and CDR2 are LGHDT and YNNKEL (reference sequence). This CDR3 contains 18 residues. CDR3 DNA: TGTGCCAGCAGCCAAGAGGGGAACAGGGGGTTCTGGGGCACTGAAGCTTTCTTT. Its translation is CASSQEGNRGFWGTEAFF.

The V call is TRBV12-3 or TRBV12-4, the J call TRBJ1-2; the match to TRBD1 covers 7 bases. Losses at the gene ends were 3 bases for V and 5 bases for J; bases not matched to a gene: 3. The CDR3 consists of 13 residues. CDR3 sequence reads: CASSFTGVYGYTF. Written as DNA, the CDR3 is TGTGCCAGCAGTTTTACAGGGGTTTATGGCTACACCTTC.